This is a list of T cell receptor beta chains from one sample in a study of blood T cell repertoires in COVID-19. The data were produced by immunoSEQ multiplex PCR, yet TCRdb's version contains in-frame clones alone and is incomplete. The sample shows approximately 97,000 clones, about nine tenths of them seen only once. Sequencing used peripheral blood. These receptors all come from a young man with acute or convalescent COVID-19. Both conserved end residues are part of each CDR3. The order of the fields is D gene, V gene, J gene, clone size, CDR3 DNA, CDR3 protein. A D gene is named only where the DNA matches it firmly. Where a row states a size, it is once, few, many or the class of an expanded clone; other rows omit it.

D: TRBD1
V: TRBV28
J: TRBJ1-1
size: .
DNA: TGTGCCAGCAGTTTATCCCTGGGCCCGACAGGGGGCTTCTTT
CDR3: CASSLSLGPTGGFF

D: TRBD1
V: TRBV5-1
J: TRBJ1-2
size: once
DNA: TGCGCCAGCAGGAGCGGGACAGGTTTTGGCTACACCTTC
CDR3: CASRSGTGFGYTF

D: TRBD1
V: TRBV27
J: TRBJ2-3
size: once
DNA: TGTGCCAGCAGCATCACCGGGACAGGGAGCACAGATACGCAGTATTTT
CDR3: CASSITGTGSTDTQYF

D: .
V: TRBV3-1/TRBV3-2
J: TRBJ1-5
size: .
DNA: TGTGCCAGCAGCCAAGACGCAGGGTCTCAGCCCCAGCATTTT
CDR3: CASSQDAGSQPQHF

D: TRBD1
V: TRBV7-9
J: TRBJ2-2
size: .
DNA: TGTGCCAGCAGCTCTTGGACAGGGGATGTCGGGACCGGGGAGCTGTTTTTT
CDR3: CASSSWTGDVGTGELFF

D: TRBD2
V: TRBV3-1/TRBV3-2
J: TRBJ2-2
size: .
DNA: TGTGCCAGCAGCCTCACGGGGGGGAACACCGGGGAGCTGTTTTTT
CDR3: CASSLTGGNTGELFF

D: .
V: TRBV6-5
J: TRBJ1-3
size: .
DNA: TGTGCCAGCAACCCTGGCGGGACTGGAAACACCATATATTTT
CDR3: CASNPGGTGNTIYF

D: .
V: TRBV2
J: TRBJ1-2
size: .
DNA: TGTGCCAGCAGTGCATGGCAGGGCTATGGCTACACCTTC
CDR3: CASSAWQGYGYTF

D: TRBD1
V: TRBV5-1
J: TRBJ2-3
size: .
DNA: TGCGCCAGCACCTACAGGGGTACCACAGATACGCAGTATTTT
CDR3: CASTYRGTTDTQYF

D: TRBD1
V: TRBV19
J: TRBJ2-3
size: .
DNA: TGTGCCACAAAGACAGGGGGATCCCCAGATACGCAGTATTTT
CDR3: CATKTGGSPDTQYF

D: .
V: TRBV5-1
J: TRBJ1-1
size: .
DNA: TGCGCCAGCAGCTTGGGTCAGGGCCCCGTGTACACTGAAGCTTTCTTT
CDR3: CASSLGQGPVYTEAFF

D: .
V: TRBV20-1
J: TRBJ1-5
size: .
DNA: TGCAGTGCTGGTGGACAGCTGGGAAATCAGCCCCAGCATTTT
CDR3: CSAGGQLGNQPQHF

D: .
V: TRBV10-1
J: TRBJ2-1
size: .
DNA: TGCGCCAGCAGTGATCGGGCGGGACTGCATGGGAATGAGCAGTTCTTC
CDR3: CASSDRAGLHGNEQFF

D: TRBD2
V: TRBV19
J: TRBJ2-1
size: .
DNA: TGTGCCAGTAGTACAGAGCGGGAGGTCTACAATGAGCAGTTCTTC
CDR3: CASSTEREVYNEQFF

D: TRBD1
V: TRBV19
J: TRBJ1-1
size: once
DNA: TGTGCCAGTAGGATCCCAGGGGGCCAGAAAGCTTTCTTT
CDR3: CASRIPGGQKAFF

D: .
V: TRBV19
J: TRBJ1-5
size: .
DNA: TGTGCCAGTATCGGGGGTTTCTTACAGCCCCAGCATTTT
CDR3: CASIGGFLQPQHF

D: .
V: TRBV2
J: TRBJ1-5
size: .
DNA: TGTGCCAGCAGCCCAGGGAATCTTAACTTAAATCAGCCCCAGCATTTT
CDR3: CASSPGNLNLNQPQHF

D: .
V: TRBV9
J: TRBJ1-1
size: once
DNA: TGTGCCAGCGGGACAAGGGGTCTCAACACTGAAGCTTTCTTT
CDR3: CASGTRGLNTEAFF

D: TRBD1
V: TRBV5-1
J: TRBJ1-2
size: .
DNA: TGCGCCAGCAGCCCGGGACAGGGAGATAACTATGGCTACACCTTC
CDR3: CASSPGQGDNYGYTF

D: .
V: TRBV6-1
J: TRBJ1-3
size: once
DNA: TGTGCCAGCAGTGACGCGGGTGGGTACCCCGGCTTTGGAAACACCATATATTTT
CDR3: CASSDAGGYPGFGNTIYF

D: TRBD1
V: TRBV5-6
J: TRBJ2-2
size: .
DNA: TGTGCCAGCAGCCCCCCCAGGGGGACGAACACCGGGGAGCTGTTTTTT
CDR3: CASSPPRGTNTGELFF

D: .
V: TRBV4-2
J: TRBJ1-1
size: .
DNA: TGTGCCAGCAGCCCGCAGGCCTTGAACACTGAAGCTTTCTTT
CDR3: CASSPQALNTEAFF

D: .
V: TRBV6-5
J: TRBJ2-1
size: .
DNA: TGTGCCAGCAGTTACTCACGCAGCAATGAGCAGTTCTTC
CDR3: CASSYSRSNEQFF

D: .
V: TRBV5-1
J: TRBJ1-1
size: .
DNA: TGCGCCAGCAGCTTGGAGGCGGGAAAAAACACTGAAGCTTTCTTT
CDR3: CASSLEAGKNTEAFF

D: TRBD1
V: TRBV14
J: TRBJ1-1
size: .
DNA: TGTGCCAGCAGCCAAGATTGGGGACAGGTTTTGAACACTGAAGCTTTCTTT
CDR3: CASSQDWGQVLNTEAFF